The TCR beta chain under discussion was sequenced for a study of cytomegalovirus exposure and HLA in healthy donors. The study ran its PCR with 60 Vbeta and 13 Jbeta primers. The table came from immunoSEQ multiplex PCR; TCRdb's copy has only in-frame clones and leaves some out. In the table there are around 210,000 clones, approximately 85% of which are singletons. Study-level results: A later analysis linked about 17,000 TCR beta sequences to HLA alleles at 0.05 false discovery rate.

A note on this clone: Its antigen is as yet unknown.

Healthy bone marrow donors supplied every sample. The source of this sequence is a girl aged 2 to 9 in good health and CMV-seronegative. Sequenced input: PBMCs.

The CDR3 DNA sequence: TGTGCCAGCAGTGAATGGGCAGTATCCTACGAGCAGTACTTC. Translated, it gives CASSEWAVSYEQYF. The chain carries TRBV2 and TRBJ2-7; D not certain. The germline V gene encodes CDR1 SNHLY and CDR2 FYNNEI. Trimming took off 2 bases at V and 1 base at J, with 9 bases between the two ends. This CDR3 is built from 14 residues.